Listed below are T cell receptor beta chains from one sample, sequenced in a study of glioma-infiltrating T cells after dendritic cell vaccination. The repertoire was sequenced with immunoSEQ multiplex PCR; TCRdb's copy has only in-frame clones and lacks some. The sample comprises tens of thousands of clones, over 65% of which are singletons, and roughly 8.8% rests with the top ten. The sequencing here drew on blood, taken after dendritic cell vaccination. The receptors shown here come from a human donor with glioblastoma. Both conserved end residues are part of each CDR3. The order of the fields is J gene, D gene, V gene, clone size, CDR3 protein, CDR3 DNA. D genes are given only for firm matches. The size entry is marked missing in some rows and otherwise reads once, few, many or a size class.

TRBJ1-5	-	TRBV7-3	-	CASSLSPAGRGDQPQHF	TGTGCCAGCAGCTTATCCCCCGCGGGGCGGGGAGACCAGCCCCAGCATTTT
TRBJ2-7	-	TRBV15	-	CATSRATTDIHEQYF	TGTGCCACCAGCAGAGCCACAACGGACATCCACGAGCAGTACTTC
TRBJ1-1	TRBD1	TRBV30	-	CAWAPTGERTEAFF	TGTGCCTGGGCTCCGACAGGGGAGCGGACTGAAGCTTTCTTT
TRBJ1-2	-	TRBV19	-	CASSFRANYGYTF	TGTGCCAGTAGTTTCAGGGCCAACTATGGCTACACCTTC
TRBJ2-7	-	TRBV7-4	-	CASQGCSYEQYF	TGTGCCAGTCAGGGTTGCTCCTACGAGCAGTACTTC
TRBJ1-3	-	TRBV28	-	CASSLVQSGNTIYF	TGTGCCAGCAGTTTAGTCCAATCTGGAAACACCATATATTTT
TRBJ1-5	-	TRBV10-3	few	CAISERTDNQPQHF	TGTGCCATCAGCGAACGGACAGATAATCAGCCCCAGCATTTT
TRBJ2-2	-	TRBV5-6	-	CASSLVRNTGELFF	TGTGCCAGCAGCTTGGTGCGGAACACCGGGGAGCTGTTTTTT
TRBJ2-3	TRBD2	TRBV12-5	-	CASGLDIGRGGISDTQYF	TGTGCTAGTGGTTTGGATATAGGACGGGGGGGCATATCAGATACGCAGTATTTT
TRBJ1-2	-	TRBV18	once	CASSPYERVDGYTF	TGTGCCAGCTCACCATATGAACGGGTTGACGGCTACACCTTC
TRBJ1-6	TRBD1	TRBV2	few	CASSRTGDNSPLHF	TGTGCCAGCAGTCGGACAGGGGATAATTCACCCCTCCACTTT
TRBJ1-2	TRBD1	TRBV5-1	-	CASSPGQAGYGYTF	TGCGCCAGCAGCCCGGGACAGGCGGGCTATGGCTACACCTTC
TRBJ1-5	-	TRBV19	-	CASSPMDSLGQPQHF	TGTGCCAGTAGTCCGATGGACAGTTTAGGGCAGCCCCAGCATTTT
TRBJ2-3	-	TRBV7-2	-	CASSLPTDTQYF	TGTGCCAGCAGCCTACCCACAGATACGCAGTATTTT
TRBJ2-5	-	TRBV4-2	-	CASSQEESQRPEETQYF	TGTGCCAGCAGCCAAGAAGAATCCCAGCGGCCGGAAGAGACCCAGTACTTC
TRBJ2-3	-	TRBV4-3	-	CASSQDDGLPTTTDTQYF	TGCGCCAGCAGCCAAGATGATGGACTACCCACTACCACAGATACGCAGTATTTT
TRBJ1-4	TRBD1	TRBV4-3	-	CASSPGQGVVEKLFF	TGCGCCAGCAGCCCCGGACAGGGGGTAGTAGAAAAACTGTTTTTT
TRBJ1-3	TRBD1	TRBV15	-	CATSLRQGIGNTIYF	TGTGCCACCAGCTTGCGACAGGGTATTGGAAACACCATATATTTT
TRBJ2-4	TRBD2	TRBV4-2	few	CASSQEVWGGRNIQYF	TGTGCCAGCAGCCAAGAGGTGTGGGGAGGGAGAAACATTCAGTACTTC
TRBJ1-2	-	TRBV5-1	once	CASSLAAGLDYGYTF	TGCGCCAGCAGCTTGGCTGCAGGGTTGGACTATGGCTACACCTTC
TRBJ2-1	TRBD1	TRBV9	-	CASSQTGTGYDNEQFF	TGTGCCAGCAGCCAAACCGGGACAGGGTATGACAATGAGCAGTTCTTC
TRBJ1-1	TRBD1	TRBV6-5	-	CASRGQGWNEAFF	TGTGCCAGCAGAGGACAGGGATGGAATGAAGCTTTCTTT
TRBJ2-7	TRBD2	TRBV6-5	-	CASSQLAGGSYEQYF	TGTGCCAGCAGCCAACTAGCGGGGGGCTCGTACGAGCAGTACTTC
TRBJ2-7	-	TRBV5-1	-	CASSSGTYEQYF	TGCGCCAGCAGCTCCGGGACCTACGAGCAGTACTTC
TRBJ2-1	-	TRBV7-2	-	CASSAGIYNEQFF	TGTGCCAGCAGCGCGGGGATTTACAATGAGCAGTTCTTC
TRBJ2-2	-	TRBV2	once	CASTGDTGELFF	TGTGCCAGCACGGGGGACACCGGGGAGCTGTTTTTT
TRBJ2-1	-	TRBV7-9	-	CASSLFSSYNEQFF	TGTGCCAGCAGCTTATTCAGCTCCTACAATGAGCAGTTCTTC
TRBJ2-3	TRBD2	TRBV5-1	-	CASSSGLAGTDTQYF	TGCGCCAGCAGCTCGGGACTAGCGGGCACAGATACGCAGTATTTT
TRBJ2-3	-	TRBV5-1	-	CASSEGLGGDTQYF	TGCGCCAGCAGCGAAGGACTGGGGGGAGATACGCAGTATTTT
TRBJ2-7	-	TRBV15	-	CATSRDQWTANEQYF	TGTGCCACCAGCAGAGATCAGTGGACAGCGAACGAGCAGTACTTC
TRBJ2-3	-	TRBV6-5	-	CASSSQDTQYF	TGTGCCAGCAGTTCCCAAGATACGCAGTATTTT
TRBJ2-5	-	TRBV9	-	CASSPAIEETQYF	TGTGCCAGCAGCCCAGCGATAGAAGAGACCCAGTACTTC
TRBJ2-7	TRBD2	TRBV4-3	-	CASSQLAGGYEQYF	TGCGCCAGCAGCCAACTAGCGGGGGGCTACGAGCAGTACTTC
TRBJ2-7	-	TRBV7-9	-	CASSRGVGILSYEQYF	TGTGCCAGCAGTCGGGGAGTCGGGATCCTCTCCTACGAGCAGTACTTC
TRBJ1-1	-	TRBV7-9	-	CASSFILNTEAFF	TGTGCCAGCAGCTTTATTCTGAACACTGAAGCTTTCTTT
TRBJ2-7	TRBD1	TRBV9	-	CASSATGTGYEQYF	TGTGCCAGCAGCGCTACCGGGACAGGCTACGAGCAGTACTTC
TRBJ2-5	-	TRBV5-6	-	CASSLASSETQYF	TGTGCCAGCAGCTTAGCTAGCTCAGAGACCCAGTACTTC
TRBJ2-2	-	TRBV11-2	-	CASSSNPDRTDLFF	TGTGCCAGCAGCTCCAATCCGGACCGGACTGACCTGTTTTTT
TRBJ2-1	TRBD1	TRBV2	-	CASSEAGQGSNEQFF	TGTGCCAGCAGTGAAGCGGGACAGGGTTCCAATGAGCAGTTCTTC
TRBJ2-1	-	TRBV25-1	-	CASSSPRPKDEQFF	TGTGCCAGCAGCTCGCCTAGGCCAAAGGATGAGCAGTTCTTC
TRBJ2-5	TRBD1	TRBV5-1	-	CASSWTPGQRTETQYF	TGCGCCAGCAGCTGGACCCCGGGACAGAGGACAGAGACCCAGTACTTC
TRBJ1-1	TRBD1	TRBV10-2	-	CASRQGRMNTEAFF	TGCGCCAGCCGACAGGGACGGATGAACACTGAAGCTTTCTTT
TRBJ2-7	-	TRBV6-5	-	CASSYSGGRTYEQYF	TGTGCCAGCAGTTACTCTGGGGGCAGGACCTACGAGCAGTACTTC
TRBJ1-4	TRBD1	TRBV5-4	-	CASSTGQGTNEKLFF	TGTGCCAGCAGCACTGGACAGGGTACTAATGAAAAACTGTTTTTT
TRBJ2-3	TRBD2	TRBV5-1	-	CASSTDRLAGGPDTQYF	TGCGCCAGCAGCACCGACCGACTAGCGGGGGGGCCAGATACGCAGTATTTT
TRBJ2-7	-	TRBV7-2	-	CASSFSSYEQYF	TGTGCCAGCAGCTTCAGCTCCTACGAGCAGTACTTC
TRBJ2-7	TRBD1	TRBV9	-	CASSVGQGDSYEQYF	TGTGCCAGCAGCGTGGGACAGGGGGACTCCTACGAGCAGTACTTC
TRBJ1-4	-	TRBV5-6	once	CASSFQGEKLFF	TGTGCCAGCAGCTTCCAGGGAGAAAAACTGTTTTTT
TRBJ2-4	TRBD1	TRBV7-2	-	CASSLGGGTGPKNIQYF	TGTGCCAGCAGCTTAGGGGGAGGGACAGGGCCGAAAAACATTCAGTACTTC
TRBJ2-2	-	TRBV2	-	CASSGGVGQKNTGELFF	TGTGCCAGCAGTGGGGGGGTGGGACAGAAAAACACCGGGGAGCTGTTTTTT
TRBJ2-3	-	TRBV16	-	CASSQSRSSTDTQYF	TGTGCCAGCAGCCAATCGAGGTCTAGCACAGATACGCAGTATTTT
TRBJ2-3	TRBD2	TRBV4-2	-	CASSQDLRAGGQIPIPYF	TGTGCCAGCAGCCAAGATCTGCGAGCGGGGGGGCAAATCCCCATCCCGTATTTT